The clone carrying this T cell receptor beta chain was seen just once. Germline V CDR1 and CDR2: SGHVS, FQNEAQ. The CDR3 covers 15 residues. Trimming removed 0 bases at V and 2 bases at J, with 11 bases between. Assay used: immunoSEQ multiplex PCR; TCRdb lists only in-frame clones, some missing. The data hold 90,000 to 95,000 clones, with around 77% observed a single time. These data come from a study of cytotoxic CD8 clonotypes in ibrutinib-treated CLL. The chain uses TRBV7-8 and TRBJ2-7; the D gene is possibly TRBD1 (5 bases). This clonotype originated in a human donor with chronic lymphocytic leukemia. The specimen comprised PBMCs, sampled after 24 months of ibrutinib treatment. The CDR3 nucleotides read TGTGCCAGCAGCTTAGCGTCAGGGATCACCTACGAGCAGTACTTC. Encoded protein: CASSLASGITYEQYF.